Following are 27 T cell receptor beta chains from one sample sequenced in a study of response to subunit inactivated influenza vaccine. MiXCR was run by TCRdb on the RT-PCR reads, yielding one entry per CDR3 protein. The table includes roughly 630,000 distinct CDR3 sequences, 12% to 15% detected once. This specimen was PBMCs from blood, taken approximately 15 days before vaccination. The receptors here all came from a man aged 45 to 65 who received an inactivated influenza vaccine.

The table lists this clonotype with a few counts. The chain links TRBV28 to TRBJ1-2; D unresolved. The ends were cut back, 6 bases at V and 1 base at J, with 15 bases in the middle. CDR1 and CDR2 from the germline V gene are MDHEN and SYDVKM. The length of the CDR3 is 15 residues. Here the CDR3 reads CASSPDGRGNYGYTF. The DNA of the CDR3 is TGTGCCAGCAGCCCGGATGGGCGGGGTAACTATGGCTACACCTTC.

The rearrangement uses TRBV20-1 and TRBJ1-5; unclear D gene. CDR3 length equals 14 residues. Germline V gives CDR1 DFQATT, CDR2 SNEGSKA (reference sequence). V dropped 6 bases and J dropped 3 bases, with 15 bases sitting between them. The CDR3 is CSAQGLPVNQPQHF. Written as DNA, the CDR3 is TGCAGTGCGCAAGGCTTGCCAGTCAATCAGCCCCAGCATTTT.

The chain joins TRBV20-1 to TRBJ2-1; D may be TRBD2 (5 bases). The CDR3 covers 16 residues. V lost 3 bases and J lost 5, with 20 bases in between. Germline CDR1 reads DFQATT; CDR2 reads SNEGSKA (reference sequence). CDR3 DNA sequence: TGCAGTGCTAGCTCCGCCGCGGCGGGTCACCACAATGAGCAGTTCTTC. Translation: CSASSAAAGHHNEQFF.

This sequence joins TRBV30 and TRBJ2-7; D is ambiguous. Trimming took 3 bases from V and 0 from J, leaving 12 bases between them. Per the germline V gene, CDR1 is GTSNPN and CDR2 is SVGIG (reference sequence). There are 14 residues in the CDR3. CDR3 coding DNA: TGTGCCTGGAGCGGTATTGGAGCCTCCTACGAGCAGTACTTC. Encoded protein: CAWSGIGASYEQYF.

V is TRBV5-4 and J is TRBJ2-7; TRBD2 agrees at 7 bases. The CDR3 length is 12 residues. V lost 4 bases, J lost 9 bases, and 7 bases stayed unmatched. In germline, CDR1 is SGHNT, CDR2 YYREEE (reference sequence). The CDR3 is CASSPGGSGQYF. The CDR3 bases are TGTGCCAGCAGCCCGGGGGGTAGCGGGCAGTACTTC.

In its sample, this clonotype was seen many times. Here the CDR3 DNA reads TGCGCCAGCCGTGACAGCGGAGGACAAGAGACCCAGTACTTC. This sequence encodes CASRDSGGQETQYF. The rearrangement links TRBV5-1 to TRBJ2-5; the D call may be TRBD1 or TRBD2 (5 bases each). CDR1 is SGHRS and CDR2 is YFSETQ in the germline V gene. The CDR3 runs to 14 residues. The V end was cut by 7 bases, the J end by 2 bases, with 15 bases between.

This clonotype turned up a few times. CDR3 protein: CASSFTDTEAFF. In nucleotides, the CDR3 is TGTGCCAGCAGTTTTACTGACACTGAAGCTTTCTTT. The rearrangement links TRBV12-3 or TRBV12-4 to TRBJ1-1, with no clear D. Trimming stripped 3 bases from V and 3 bases from J, with 5 bases between. CDR3 size: 12 residues.

This clonotype was seen a few times. The chain links TRBV5-1 to TRBJ2-7; 12 positions match TRBD1. Germline assignment: CDR1 SGHRS and CDR2 YFSETQ. Losses at the gene ends were 3 bases for V and 2 bases for J; bases not matched to a gene: 3. This CDR3 region has 15 residues. The CDR3 bases are TGCGCCAGCAGCTACGGGACAGGGGGCCCCTACGAGCAGTACTTC. This sequence encodes CASSYGTGGPYEQYF.

This clonotype was counted at least ten times. The rearrangement uses TRBV7-2 and TRBJ2-2; D gene uncertain. This CDR3 region has 12 residues. Germline assignment: CDR1 SGHTA and CDR2 FQGNSA. Trimming removed 1 base from V and 6 bases from J, with 3 bases in between. The CDR3 DNA is TGTGCCAGCAGCTTAGGTCCCGGGGAGCTGTTTTTT. Encoded protein: CASSLGPGELFF. Full variable domain (rest looked up from reference TRBV7-2 and TRBJ2-2): GAGVSQSPSNKVTEKGKDVELRCDPISGHTALYWYRQSLGQGLEFLIYFQGNSAPDKSGLPSDRFSAERTGGSVSTLTIQRTQQEDSAVYLCASSLGPGELFFGEGSRLTVL.

This clonotype has only a few counts. The chain links TRBV12-5 to TRBJ2-1, with D possibly TRBD2 on 5 matching bases. Trimming took off 4 bases at V and 10 bases at J, with 11 bases between the two ends. This CDR3 has 12 residues. The germline CDR1 and CDR2 sequences are LGHNT and FRNRAP. The CDR3: CASGSQAGEQFF. CDR3 DNA: TGTGCTAGTGGTTCGCAGGCGGGCGAGCAGTTCTTC. Variable domain in full (rest from reference TRBV12-5 and TRBJ2-1): DARVTQTPRHKVTEMGQEVTMRCQPILGHNTVFWYRQTMMQGLELLAYFRNRAPLDDSGMPKDRFSAEMPDATLATLKIQPSEPRDSAVYFCASGSQAGEQFFGPGTRLTVL.

This clonotype was counted ten times or more. V and J are TRBV5-1 and TRBJ2-5, with a possible D match to TRBD2 (6 bases). The V gene lost 2 bases and the J gene lost 4 bases, with 9 bases spanning the gap. This CDR3 has 13 amino acids. Germline assignment: CDR1 SGHRS and CDR2 YFSETQ. The CDR3 coding sequence is TGCGCCAGCAGCTTCGGGAGAGCAGAGACCCAGTACTTC. Translated: CASSFGRAETQYF.

The chain combines TRBV12-3 or TRBV12-4 with TRBJ1-5, with 12 bases that match TRBD1. V lost 7 bases and J lost 5; bases outside the gene matches: 9. CDR3 length: 16 residues. Here the CDR3 reads CASTPGQGARDQPQHF. The CDR3 nucleotides are TGTGCCAGCACCCCGGGACAGGGGGCGCGGGATCAGCCCCAGCATTTT.

The gene calls are TRBV28 and TRBJ2-7; D possibly matches TRBD1 or TRBD2 (11 bases each). V lost 7 bases, J lost 6 bases, and 31 bases lay in between. From germline, CDR1 is MDHEN and CDR2 SYDVKM. CDR3 size: 18 residues. The CDR3 DNA is TGTGCCAGCACCTCGGGACAGGGGGGTGGGCTAGCGGGAGGCGAGCAGTACTTC. This translates into CASTSGQGGGLAGGEQYF. Supplemented by reference TRBV28 and TRBJ2-7, the full variable domain reads DVKVTQSSRYLVKRTGEKVFLECVQDMDHENMFWYRQDPGLGLRLIYFSYDVKMKEKGDIPEGYSVSREKKERFSLILESASTNQTSMYLCASTSGQGGGLAGGEQYFGPGTRLTVT.

This clonotype was counted at least ten times. The genes are TRBV4-1 and TRBJ2-7; D is unclear. CDR1 and CDR2 from the germline V gene are MGHRA and YSYEKL. CDR3 length: 14 amino acids. Trimming removed 1 base at V and 1 base at J, with 8 bases between. The CDR3 bases are TGCGCCAGCAGCCAAGGAAGTGGGTCCTACGAGCAGTACTTC. Protein: CASSQGSGSYEQYF.

This clonotype was counted between two and nine times. The chain combines TRBV9 with TRBJ1-4; D remains ambiguous. Germline assignment: CDR1 SGDLS and CDR2 YYNGEE. The CDR3 loop spans 16 amino acids. V lost 0 bases to trimming and J lost 5 bases, with 14 bases between them. CDR3 sequence reads: CASSVGGGQNNEKLFF. CDR3 bases: TGTGCCAGCAGCGTAGGGGGTGGCCAGAACAATGAAAAACTGTTTTTT.

This clonotype was recorded many times. This sequence joins TRBV5-1 and TRBJ2-1; 7 bases align to TRBD2. Germline V gene sequence: CDR1 SGHRS, CDR2 YFSETQ. The CDR3 covers 13 residues. Trimming cost V 0 bases and J 13 bases; bases outside gene matches: 7. The CDR3 is CASSLVGRESQFF. Here the CDR3 DNA reads TGCGCCAGCAGCTTGGTAGGGCGGGAGAGCCAGTTCTTC.

This clonotype appeared a single time. The gene calls are TRBV21-1 and TRBJ2-7. TRBV21-1 is listed as a pseudogene. This CDR3 spans 15 amino acids. CDR3 nucleotides: TGTGCCAGCACCCAGAAACAGTCAGAAGGCGACGAGCAGTACTTC. Protein: CASTQKQSEGDEQYF.

In this sample, this clonotype turned up a few times. This sequence joins TRBV6-1 and TRBJ2-5; 12 bases are shared with TRBD2. Germline lookup yields CDR1 MNHNS and CDR2 SASEGT. The CDR3 is made up of 15 amino acids. V gave up 6 bases and J gave up 5 bases; unmatched junction bases: 7. CDR3 protein: CASRPLAGGGETQYF. DNA for the CDR3: TGTGCCAGCAGACCACTAGCGGGAGGAGGGGAGACCCAGTACTTC.

The J gene is TRBJ2-3, the V gene TRBV3-1; possible D gene TRBD1, 5 bases. The CDR3 consists of 15 residues. Trimming removed 2 bases at V and 2 bases at J, with 11 bases between. The V gene's germline CDR1 is LGHDT and CDR2 YNNKEL (reference sequence). The CDR3 protein is CASSQRKGFTDTQYF. The CDR3 region has the DNA TGTGCCAGCAGCCAACGTAAGGGGTTCACAGATACGCAGTATTTT.

The chain employs TRBV13 and TRBJ2-1; 16 bases are shared with TRBD2. The length of the CDR3 is 19 residues. The germline V gene encodes CDR1 PRHDT and CDR2 FYEKMQ (reference sequence). After removal of 4 bases from V and 2 bases from J, the junction contained 8 bases not matched to a gene. The chain's CDR3 is CASSSVPGLAGGAYNEQFF. The CDR3 nucleotides are TGTGCCAGCAGCTCCGTCCCGGGACTAGCGGGAGGGGCCTACAATGAGCAGTTCTTC.

This clonotype was recorded a few times. The rearrangement joins TRBV5-1 to TRBJ1-4; 8 positions match TRBD1. The CDR3 has 16 residues. Trimming cost V 4 bases and J 7 bases; bases outside gene matches: 12. Germline V CDR1 and CDR2: SGHRS, YFSETQ. The DNA for the CDR3 is TGCGCCAGCAGCACAGGACAGGGTGCACGTTTTGAAAAACTGTTTTTT. Amino acids: CASSTGQGARFEKLFF.

This clonotype was seen only a few times. The V call is TRBV6-1, the J call TRBJ2-7, with 9 bases aligning to TRBD1. Looked up from germline, CDR1 is MNHNS and CDR2 is SASEGT. The J segment lost 4 bases and the V segment lost 5 bases, leaving 6 bases of the junction unmatched. This CDR3 region has 14 residues. The CDR3 nucleotides read TGTGCCAGCAGTCGTGGACAGGGGATTTACGAGCAGTACTTC. Encoded protein: CASSRGQGIYEQYF.

This clonotype was counted a few times. The chain couples TRBV29-1 to TRBJ2-6; D possibly uses TRBD1 or TRBD2 (5 bases each). This CDR3 spans 13 amino acids. The V and J ends lost 5 bases and 3 bases respectively, with 8 bases between them. CDR1 is SQVTM and CDR2 is ANQGSEA in the germline V gene. CDR3 residues: CSVTGGGANVLTF. CDR3 nucleotide sequence: TGCAGCGTTACTGGGGGTGGGGCCAACGTCCTGACTTTC.

This clonotype was seen more than once but under ten times. V is TRBV7-9 and J is TRBJ2-3, with D maybe TRBD2 (5 bases). V gave up 4 bases and J gave up 3 bases, with 20 bases separating them. This CDR3 is built from 17 residues. Per the germline V gene, CDR1 is SEHNR and CDR2 is FQNEAQ (reference sequence). CDR3 protein: CASSSLEAVPLTDTQYF. CDR3 nucleotides: TGTGCCAGCAGCTCACTAGAGGCGGTACCCCTAACAGATACGCAGTATTTT. Using reference TRBV7-9 and TRBJ2-3 for the parts outside the CDR3, the full variable domain is DTGVSQNPRHKITKRGQNVTFRCDPISEHNRLYWYRQTLGQGPEFLTYFQNEAQLEKSRLLSDRFSAERPKGSFSTLEIQRTEQGDSAMYLCASSSLEAVPLTDTQYFGPGTRLTVL.

The gene calls are TRBV6-5 and TRBJ1-2, with D possibly matching TRBD1 (6 bases). The germline V and J ends were trimmed by 7 bases and 4 bases, with 10 bases remaining between them. The V gene's germline CDR1 is MNHEY and CDR2 SVGAGI. This CDR3 region has 12 residues. The CDR3 DNA is TGTGCCAGCACCGACAGGAGCTATGGCTACACCTTC. This sequence encodes CASTDRSYGYTF.

This clonotype was recorded many times. The chain carries TRBV6-5 and TRBJ1-1, with D unresolved. Trimming stripped 0 bases from V and 4 bases from J, with 6 bases between. The CDR3 has 13 residues. The germline gives CDR1 MNHEY, CDR2 SVGAGI. The DNA of the CDR3 is TGTGCCAGCAGTTACTCCTACGGCACTGAAGCTTTCTTT. Its translation is CASSYSYGTEAFF.

This clonotype was found a few times. This rearrangement joins TRBV12-3 or TRBV12-4 to TRBJ2-1; D gene uncertain. The CDR3 has 15 residues. V lost 4 bases to trimming and J lost 7 bases, with 17 bases between them. The CDR3 loop reads CASSSSPRTSNEQFF. CDR3 DNA: TGTGCCAGCAGTTCATCCCCGCGAACAAGTAATGAGCAGTTCTTC.